This is a list of T cell receptor beta chains from one sample in a study of cytomegalovirus exposure and HLA in healthy donors. This table comes from immunoSEQ multiplex PCR, and its TCRdb copy is limited to in-frame clones, with some not included. The sample carries approximately 76,000 clones, 79% recorded once. The sequencing sample was made of PBMCs. The receptor source for this set is a man aged 25-45 years in good health and CMV-seronegative. Both conserved end residues are part of each CDR3. A D gene is named only where the DNA matches it firmly. A clone size is listed for some rows: how often the clone was seen (once, few, many), or a class if it is expanded.

TRBV2	NA	NA	TRBJ1-5	TGTGCCAGCAGTGCCCTGTATAGCAATCAGCCCCAGCATTTT	CASSALYSNQPQHF
TRBV7-8	NA	TRBD2	TRBJ2-1	TGTGCCAGCAGCCGCGGGAGGGTAAGAGGGAATGAGCAGTTCTTC	CASSRGRVRGNEQFF
TRBV11-2	NA	NA	TRBJ1-3	TGTGCCAGCAGCTTAGCCCTCGGGGACACCATATATTTT	CASSLALGDTIYF
TRBV5-4	NA	TRBD1	TRBJ1-2	TGTGCCAGCAGCGGGACAGGGAGTAACTATGGCTACACCTTC	CASSGTGSNYGYTF
TRBV5-1	NA	TRBD1	TRBJ1-2	TGCGCCAGCAGTAGAATGACAGGGGGTTCTGGCTACACCTTC	CASSRMTGGSGYTF
TRBV15	NA	NA	TRBJ1-1	TGTGCCACCAGCAGTACGGACGGACATAGAAGGGGCACTGAAGCTTTCTTT	CATSSTDGHRRGTEAFF
TRBV11-2	NA	TRBD1	TRBJ2-7	TGTGCCAGCAGCCCCCTGGACAGGGCGGGCGAGCAGTACTTC	CASSPLDRAGEQYF
TRBV19	once	NA	TRBJ2-3	TGTGCCAGTAGATCTTTCCGTGGAGCCACAGATACGCAGTATTTT	CASRSFRGATDTQYF
TRBV19	NA	TRBD1	TRBJ1-6	TGTGCCAGTAGGCCGGGACAGGGGTTGAAAAATTCACCCCTCCACTTT	CASRPGQGLKNSPLHF
TRBV29-1	NA	TRBD1	TRBJ2-7	TGCAGCGTCCCTGGACAGGCCCATGGGTCGTCTTACGAGCAGTACTTC	CSVPGQAHGSSYEQYF
TRBV19	NA	NA	TRBJ1-5	TGTGCCAGTAGTATCGAACTCTACGCGCAGCCCCAGCATTTT	CASSIELYAQPQHF
TRBV7-2	NA	NA	TRBJ2-5	TGTGCCAGCAGCGGAGCGGCCGGAGGAGAGACCCAGTACTTC	CASSGAAGGETQYF
TRBV2	NA	TRBD1	TRBJ2-1	TGTGCCAGCAGTGAGGACAGGGGGCACAATGAGCAGTTCTTC	CASSEDRGHNEQFF
TRBV27	NA	NA	TRBJ1-5	TGTGCCAGCAGTTCCAGGGTCAATCAGCCCCAGCATTTT	CASSSRVNQPQHF
TRBV6-5	few	TRBD2	TRBJ2-5	TGTGCCAGCAGTTCACTAGCGGGAGGGCCAGAGACCCAGTACTTC	CASSSLAGGPETQYF
TRBV7-3	NA	TRBD1	TRBJ1-2	TGTGCCAGCAGCTGGCGGGGGGACAGTATGAATGGCTACACCTTC	CASSWRGDSMNGYTF
TRBV6-5	few	NA	TRBJ2-5	TGTGCCAGCAGTTCCCCCAGGGAGACCCAGTACTTC	CASSSPRETQYF
TRBV27	few	NA	TRBJ2-1	TGTGCCAGCAGTTTAGAAGGGGTCTCCTACAATGAGCAGTTCTTC	CASSLEGVSYNEQFF
TRBV29-1	NA	TRBD1	TRBJ2-3	TGCAGCGTCCGACAGGGCTCGGGCACAGATACGCAGTATTTT	CSVRQGSGTDTQYF
TRBV9	NA	TRBD2	TRBJ2-3	TGTGCCAGCAGCGTAGAACAGCGGGGGAGGGGGAAGTATTTT	CASSVEQRGRGKYF
TRBV30	NA	NA	TRBJ1-2	TGTGCCTGGAGTTATGGTGGCAGGGCAATTAACTATGGCTACACCTTC	CAWSYGGRAINYGYTF
TRBV5-6	NA	TRBD1	TRBJ2-1	TGTGCCAGCAGCTGGGACAGGGTCGAGCAGTTCTTC	CASSWDRVEQFF
TRBV12-5	NA	TRBD1	TRBJ1-5	TGTGCTAGTGGTCTGCGGGACAGTAGCAATCAGCCCCAGCATTTT	CASGLRDSSNQPQHF
TRBV4-3	NA	NA	TRBJ1-1	TGCGCCAGCAGCCCCAGGGGTAGTAACACTGAAGCTTTCTTT	CASSPRGSNTEAFF
TRBV27	NA	NA	TRBJ1-1	TGTGCCAGCAGTTTACAGGGGAAGAACACTGAAGCTTTCTTT	CASSLQGKNTEAFF
TRBV28	NA	NA	TRBJ1-1	TGTGCCAGCAAGCTCGGACTAAACACTGAAGCTTTCTTT	CASKLGLNTEAFF
TRBV7-2	NA	NA	TRBJ1-2	TGTGCCAGCAGCTTTACTACTAACTATGGCTACACCTTC	CASSFTTNYGYTF
TRBV29-1	NA	TRBD2	TRBJ2-3	TGCAGCGTTGGAATCTTTGCGGGGGGGGCGGATACGCAGTATTTT	CSVGIFAGGADTQYF
TRBV5-1	NA	NA	TRBJ1-2	TGCGCCAGCAGCTTTCTCACAGTTAACTATGGCTACACCTTC	CASSFLTVNYGYTF
TRBV5-4	NA	TRBD2	TRBJ2-5	TGTGCCAGCAGTCTTAGACCGGGACTAGCGGGGAGGGAGACCCAGTACTTC	CASSLRPGLAGRETQYF
TRBV19	once	NA	TRBJ2-1	TGTGCCAGTAGGGTAGGACAGTCCAATGAGCAGTTCTTC	CASRVGQSNEQFF
TRBV5-1	few	TRBD2	TRBJ2-6	TGCGCCAGCAGCTCGACTAGCGGGAGATCTGGGGCCAACGTCCTGACTTTC	CASSSTSGRSGANVLTF
TRBV25-1	NA	TRBD1	TRBJ1-1	TGTGCCAGCGCAGCGAGACAGGGGTTCACTGAAGCTTTCTTT	CASAARQGFTEAFF
TRBV4-1	NA	TRBD2	TRBJ2-1	TGCGCCAGCAGCCAAGGCAGGGCTAGCGGTCCCTGGGGTGAGCAGTTCTTC	CASSQGRASGPWGEQFF
TRBV18	NA	NA	TRBJ2-1	TGTGCCAGCTCACCACCGAACGGCGGGACTCGGGGGGAGCAGTTCTTC	CASSPPNGGTRGEQFF
TRBV27	NA	TRBD1	TRBJ2-7	TGTGCCAGCAGTTTTCTGAAGACAGGGGCGGACTACGAGCAGTACTTC	CASSFLKTGADYEQYF
TRBV20-1	once	NA	TRBJ1-2	TGCAGTGCTCCCCAGAGGGGCTACACCTTC	CSAPQRGYTF
TRBV18	NA	NA	TRBJ1-1	TGTGCCAGCTCACCAGACAGTCCCACTGAAGCTTTCTTT	CASSPDSPTEAFF
TRBV4-2	NA	TRBD1	TRBJ1-4	TGTGCCAGCTACTCTGGGACAGGGGACGAAAAACTGTTTTTT	CASYSGTGDEKLFF
TRBV6-5	NA	NA	TRBJ1-1	TGTGCCAGCAGTTCGAGGAGGAACACTGAAGCTTTCTTT	CASSSRRNTEAFF
TRBV28	few	NA	TRBJ1-4	TGTGCCAGCAGTTACCAGGATGAAAAACTGTTTTTT	CASSYQDEKLFF
TRBV28	NA	NA	TRBJ2-2	TGTGCCAGCAGTTTTGACTCCTACACCGGGGAGCTGTTTTTT	CASSFDSYTGELFF
TRBV30	few	TRBD2	TRBJ2-3	TGTGCCTGGACCGAGGGGGTAGCGGGGGGACAAGATACGCAGTATTTT	CAWTEGVAGGQDTQYF
TRBV7-9	NA	NA	TRBJ2-7	TGTGCCAGCGAAGGGGCCAGCTACGAGCAGTACTTC	CASEGASYEQYF
TRBV4-3	NA	NA	TRBJ2-1	TGCGCCAGCAGCCAAGAATTTGCGGGGGCATACAATGAGCAGTTCTTC	CASSQEFAGAYNEQFF
TRBV5-4	NA	NA	TRBJ2-2	TGTGCCAGCAGCTTGGCTAACACCGGGGAGCTGTTTTTT	CASSLANTGELFF
TRBV7-9	NA	TRBD1	TRBJ1-2	TGTGCCAGCAGCTTGACCGGGACAGGGGTTAACTATGGCTACACCTTC	CASSLTGTGVNYGYTF
TRBV5-6	once	NA	TRBJ2-7	TGTGCCAGCAGCCCGCCTGACAGCTACGAGCAGTACTTC	CASSPPDSYEQYF
TRBV5-4	NA	NA	TRBJ1-1	TGTGCCAGCAGCTTACAGGGCCTCACTGAAGCTTTCTTT	CASSLQGLTEAFF
TRBV30	NA	NA	TRBJ2-1	TGTGCCTGGGCCCCAACCGGGAATGAGCAGTTCTTC	CAWAPTGNEQFF
TRBV19	once	NA	TRBJ2-1	TGTGCCAGTAGTTTCCTAAACAATGAGCAGTTCTTC	CASSFLNNEQFF
TRBV29-1	NA	NA	TRBJ2-3	TGCAGCGTTGGGACAGATAGCACAGATACGCAGTATTTT	CSVGTDSTDTQYF
TRBV5-4	NA	NA	TRBJ2-7	TGTGCCAGCAGCTTGGTGGACAGAACTTCCTACGAGCAGTACTTC	CASSLVDRTSYEQYF
TRBV5-1	NA	TRBD1	TRBJ2-5	TGCGCCAGCAGCTGGACAGGGAGGAGAGAGACCCAGTACTTC	CASSWTGRRETQYF
TRBV4-2	NA	TRBD2	TRBJ2-5	TGTGCCAGCAGCCAAGACGGGGTAGCGGGAGAGACCCAGTACTTC	CASSQDGVAGETQYF
TRBV7-6	NA	NA	TRBJ1-5	TGTGCCAGCAGCTTAGCGGGGGGGCAGAATCAGCCCCAGCATTTT	CASSLAGGQNQPQHF
TRBV19	few	NA	TRBJ2-5	TGTGCCAGTAGTATAGTTCTCCAGTACCAAGAGACCCAGTACTTC	CASSIVLQYQETQYF
TRBV7-9	once	TRBD2	TRBJ2-7	TGTGCCAGCAGCTTAGGTGCGGGAGCCCGCTACGAGCAGTACTTC	CASSLGAGARYEQYF